What follows are 21 T cell receptor beta chains derived from one specimen sequenced in a study of T cell repertoires in cytomegalovirus infection. These receptors are not linked to any known antigen. Using its own MiXCR run on the reads, TCRdb lists one record per CDR3 protein. The repertoire holds approximately 600,000 distinct CDR3 sequences, with around two fifths as singletons. The sample in question was cultured PBMCs, obtained from culture after CMV antigen stimulation. These receptor sequences come from a human donor in good health (CMV status not recorded). Some clones in this sample may be carry-over from other donors' samples.

The table lists this clonotype with a count of one. The chain joins TRBV6-6 to TRBJ2-3; 9 nucleotides line up with TRBD2. J lost 4 bases, V lost 6 bases, and 8 bases had no gene match. The CDR3 sequence is 15 residues long. Germline V gives CDR1 MNHNY, CDR2 SVGAGI (reference sequence). The CDR3 nucleotides read TGTGCCAGCAGGGCTCAGCGGGGGGCCCCAGATACGCAGTATTTT. It is translated as CASRAQRGAPDTQYF.

The chain recombines TRBV20-1 with TRBJ2-5; 14 bases are a match to TRBD2. The CDR3 covers 16 residues. The germline V gene encodes CDR1 DFQATT and CDR2 SNEGSKA (reference sequence). V shed 6 bases, J shed 5 bases, and the junction held 11 bases outside the gene matches. In nucleotides, the CDR3 is TGCAGTGCCATGACTAGCGGGGGGGCGTTTGTGGAGACCCAGTACTTC. Its protein product is CSAMTSGGAFVETQYF.

The chain couples TRBV19 to TRBJ1-2, with unresolved D. Trimming stripped 3 bases from V and 4 bases from J, with 15 bases between. Germline CDR1 is LNHDA and CDR2 is SQIVND (reference sequence). This CDR3 has 15 amino acids. The CDR3 spells CASSIDGRAVYGYTF. DNA of the CDR3: TGTGCCAGTAGTATTGATGGCCGAGCCGTCTATGGCTACACCTTC.

This clonotype has more than one count but fewer than ten. The rearrangement links TRBV7-9 to TRBJ1-1; 7 positions match TRBD1. The ends lost 3 bases at V and 2 bases at J; junction bases unmatched: 3. Per the germline V gene, CDR1 is SEHNR and CDR2 is FQNEAQ (reference sequence). The CDR3 runs 14 residues. The CDR3 spells CASSLTGINTEAFF. CDR3 bases: TGTGCCAGCAGCTTGACAGGGATTAACACTGAAGCTTTCTTT.

This clonotype was seen a few times. The rearrangement links TRBV4-3 to TRBJ1-2; TRBD1 is a possible D gene (5 bases). In germline, CDR1 is LGHNA, CDR2 YSLEER. Trimming cost V 1 base and J 1 base, with 10 bases left between them. CDR3 length: 15 residues. This chain's CDR3 is CASSQGSGYNYGYTF. CDR3 nucleotide sequence: TGCGCCAGCAGCCAAGGGTCAGGGTATAACTATGGCTACACCTTC.

This clonotype was detected a few times. The V and J genes are TRBV19 and TRBJ2-5, with 12 positions matching TRBD1. This CDR3 spans 15 amino acids. J was trimmed by 4 bases and V by 7 bases; bases with no gene match: 7. The germline CDR1 and CDR2 sequences are LNHDA and SQIVND (reference sequence). The chain's CDR3 is CASTGRDRGLETQYF. CDR3 in DNA: TGTGCCAGTACTGGCCGGGACAGGGGGCTAGAGACCCAGTACTTC.

This clonotype was picked up a small number of times. The chain is built from TRBV5-4 and TRBJ2-1; a weak D match, TRBD2 (7 bases). Trimming stripped 6 bases from V and 4 bases from J, with 17 bases between. Germline V lookup: CDR1 SGHNT, CDR2 YYREEE (reference sequence). The CDR3 is made up of 15 amino acids. CDR3 DNA sequence: TGTGCCAGCATCGATAGGGGGGGTGGGTACAATGAGCAGTTCTTC. Its translation is CASIDRGGGYNEQFF.

The chain combines TRBV7-2 with TRBJ2-1, with a weak D call TRBD2 (6 bases). This CDR3 contains 17 residues. V was pared by 2 bases and J by 0 bases, with 14 bases between. Per the germline V gene, CDR1 is SGHTA and CDR2 is FQGNSA. The DNA of the CDR3 is TGTGCCAGCAGCTTACGCGAGCGGGTAAGCTCCTACAATGAGCAGTTCTTC. Its protein product is CASSLRERVSSYNEQFF.

The rearrangement uses TRBV5-1 and TRBJ1-6, with D unresolved. Germline V lookup: CDR1 SGHRS, CDR2 YFSETQ. Trimming stripped 4 bases from V and 8 bases from J, with 13 bases between. There are 14 residues in the CDR3. CDR3 amino acids: CASSVEGLDSPLHF. For the CDR3, the DNA is TGCGCCAGCAGCGTCGAAGGGTTAGATTCACCCCTCCACTTT.

The chain employs TRBV25-1 and TRBJ2-5, with 10 bases matching TRBD2. The V and J ends lost 8 bases and 1 base, in that order; junction bases with no gene match: 7. CDR3 length equals 15 residues. Germline loops: CDR1 MGHDK, CDR2 SYGVNS. The DNA for the CDR3 is TGTGCCAGCTTGGAGGCTAGCGGGAGCCAAGAGACCCAGTACTTC. Its translation: CASLEASGSQETQYF.

The V call is TRBV5-4, the J call TRBJ2-7; 7 nucleotides align to TRBD2. Per the germline V gene, CDR1 is SGHNT and CDR2 is YYREEE (reference sequence). CDR3 size: 16 residues. V lost 3 bases and J lost 0; bases outside the gene matches: 9. The CDR3 DNA follows: TGTGCCAGCAGCTACGATCCGCGGGAGAGCTCCTACGAGCAGTACTTC. It specifies CASSYDPRESSYEQYF.

The V call is TRBV18, the J call TRBJ1-4; 7 bases are a match to TRBD1. Germline CDR1 and CDR2: KGHSH and LQKENI. CDR3 length equals 15 residues. The junction had 8 bases not matched to a gene; V was cut back by 3 bases and J by 7 bases. CDR3 sequence reads: CASSPVRQGGEKLFF. The CDR3 nucleotides read TGTGCCAGCTCACCTGTGCGACAGGGAGGTGAAAAACTGTTTTTT.

The genes are TRBV20-1 and TRBJ1-3; possibly TRBD1 for D (5 bases). The V end lost 0 bases, the J end lost 2 bases, and 8 bases lay between the germline ends. Looked up from germline, CDR1 is DFQATT and CDR2 is SNEGSKA (reference sequence). This CDR3 spans 14 amino acids. CDR3 DNA sequence: TGCAGTGCTAGAGACGGGGGGGCTGGAAACACCATATATTTT. It translates to CSARDGGAGNTIYF.

The chain has TRBV4-1 and TRBJ1-3, with 7 bases fitting TRBD1. Trimming removed 8 bases from V and 0 bases from J; junction bases left unmatched: 16. CDR1 MGHRA and CDR2 YSYEKL come from the germline V gene. The CDR3 runs to 18 residues. CDR3 sequence reads: CASSEAPPGGSSGNTIYF. The DNA of the CDR3 is TGCGCCAGCTCAGAAGCCCCCCCAGGGGGATCCTCTGGAAACACCATATATTTT.

In this sample, this clonotype turned up a few times. This chain connects TRBV6-6 to TRBJ1-1, with D possibly TRBD1 on 6 matching bases. This CDR3 has 15 residues. Germline CDR1 MNHNY, CDR2 SVGAGI (reference sequence). V dropped 6 bases and J dropped 1 base, with 15 bases sitting between them. The chain's CDR3 is CASSPPGGQNTEAFF. Written as DNA, the CDR3 is TGTGCCAGCAGCCCTCCGGGGGGGCAGAACACTGAAGCTTTCTTT.

The chain links TRBV10-3 to TRBJ2-3; tentative D call: TRBD2 (6 bases). CDR3 length: 13 amino acids. Between the trimmed V and J ends, which lost 4 bases and 5 bases, there was a span of 10 bases. The V gene's germline CDR1 is ENHRY and CDR2 SYGVKD. The CDR3 nucleotides are TGTGCCATCAGTGTTGCCGGGGGAGATACGCAGTATTTT. It specifies CAISVAGGDTQYF.

The chain recombines TRBV6-2 or TRBV6-3 with TRBJ2-1, with 7 bases that match TRBD2. V shed 4 bases, J shed 5 bases, and the junction held 8 bases outside the gene matches. Germline V gene sequence: CDR1 MNHEY, CDR2 SVGEGT. The CDR3 runs 15 residues. The CDR3 loop is CASSFPASGNNEQFF. The DNA for the CDR3 is TGTGCCAGCAGTTTTCCCGCTAGCGGTAACAATGAGCAGTTCTTC.

The CDR3 DNA sequence: TGTGCCAGCAGCTTAGCAGGTGGACAGGGCGACTACGAGCAGTACTTC. Residues: CASSLAGGQGDYEQYF. This sequence joins TRBV7-9 and TRBJ2-7; TRBD1 aligns across 8 bases. After removal of 0 bases from V and 3 bases from J, the junction contained 7 bases not matched to a gene. Germline values: CDR1 SEHNR, CDR2 FQNEAQ (reference sequence). The CDR3 extends over 16 amino acids.

The chain uses TRBV7-6 and TRBJ2-2, with no clear D. CDR3 length: 12 amino acids. V was clipped by 5 bases and J by 7 bases, with 8 bases between them. In germline, CDR1 is SGHVS, CDR2 FNYEAQ. Here the CDR3 DNA reads TGTGCCAGCAGCCCCCAACTCGGGGAGCTGTTTTTT. Translation gives CASSPQLGELFF.

The chain employs TRBV7-2 and TRBJ2-3; 9 nucleotides match TRBD2. The germline gives CDR1 SGHTA, CDR2 FQGNSA. The CDR3 sequence is 16 residues long. V was clipped by 1 base and J by 3 bases; unmatched bases: 5. Here the CDR3 reads CASSLGGRGGTDTQYF. The DNA of the CDR3 is TGTGCCAGCAGCTTAGGTGGGCGGGGGGGGACAGATACGCAGTATTTT.

This clonotype was counted a few times. At one end the junction does not follow the germline gene, possibly because of a read error. This chain connects TRBV2 to TRBJ2-1; D is uncertain. Per germline, CDR1 SNHLY and CDR2 FYNNEI. The CDR3 spans 12 residues. The CDR3 DNA reads TGTGCCAGCAGTGAATCCTACAGTGAGCAGTTCTTC. This translates into CASSESYSEQFF.